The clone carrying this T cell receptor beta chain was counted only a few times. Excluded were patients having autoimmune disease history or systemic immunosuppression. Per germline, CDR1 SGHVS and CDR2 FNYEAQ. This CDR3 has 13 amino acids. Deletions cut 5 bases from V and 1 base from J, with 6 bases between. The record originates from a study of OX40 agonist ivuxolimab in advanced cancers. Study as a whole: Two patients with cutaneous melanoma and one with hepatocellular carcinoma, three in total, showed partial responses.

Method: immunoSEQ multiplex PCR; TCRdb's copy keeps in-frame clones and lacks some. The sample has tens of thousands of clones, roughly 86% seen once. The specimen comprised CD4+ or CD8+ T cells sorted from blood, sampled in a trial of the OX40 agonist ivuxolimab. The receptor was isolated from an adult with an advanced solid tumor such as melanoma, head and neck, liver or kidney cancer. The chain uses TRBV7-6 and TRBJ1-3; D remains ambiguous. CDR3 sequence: CASSQESGNTIYF. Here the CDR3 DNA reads TGTGCCAGCAGCCAGGAGTCTGGAAACACCATATATTTT.